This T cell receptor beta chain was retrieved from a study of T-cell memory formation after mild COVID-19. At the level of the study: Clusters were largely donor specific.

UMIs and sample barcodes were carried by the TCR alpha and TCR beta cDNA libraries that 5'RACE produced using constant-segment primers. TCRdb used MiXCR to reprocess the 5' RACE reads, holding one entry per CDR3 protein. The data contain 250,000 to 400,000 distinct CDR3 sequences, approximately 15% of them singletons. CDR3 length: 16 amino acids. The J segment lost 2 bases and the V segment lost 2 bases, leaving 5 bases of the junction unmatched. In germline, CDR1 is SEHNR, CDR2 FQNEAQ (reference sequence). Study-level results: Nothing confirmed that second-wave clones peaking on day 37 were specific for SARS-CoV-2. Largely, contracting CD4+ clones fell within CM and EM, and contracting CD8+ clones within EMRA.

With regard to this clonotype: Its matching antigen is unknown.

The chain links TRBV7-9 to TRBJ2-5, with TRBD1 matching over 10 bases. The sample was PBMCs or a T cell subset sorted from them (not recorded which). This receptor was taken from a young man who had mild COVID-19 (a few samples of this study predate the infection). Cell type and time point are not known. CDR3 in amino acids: CASSLLGQGLQETQYF. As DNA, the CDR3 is TGTGCCAGCAGCTTACTGGGACAGGGGTTACAAGAGACCCAGTACTTC. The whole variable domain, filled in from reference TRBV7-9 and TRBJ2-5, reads DTGVSQNPRHKITKRGQNVTFRCDPISEHNRLYWYRQTLGQGPEFLTYFQNEAQLEKSRLLSDRFSAERPKGSFSTLEIQRTEQGDSAMYLCASSLLGQGLQETQYFGPGTRLLVL.